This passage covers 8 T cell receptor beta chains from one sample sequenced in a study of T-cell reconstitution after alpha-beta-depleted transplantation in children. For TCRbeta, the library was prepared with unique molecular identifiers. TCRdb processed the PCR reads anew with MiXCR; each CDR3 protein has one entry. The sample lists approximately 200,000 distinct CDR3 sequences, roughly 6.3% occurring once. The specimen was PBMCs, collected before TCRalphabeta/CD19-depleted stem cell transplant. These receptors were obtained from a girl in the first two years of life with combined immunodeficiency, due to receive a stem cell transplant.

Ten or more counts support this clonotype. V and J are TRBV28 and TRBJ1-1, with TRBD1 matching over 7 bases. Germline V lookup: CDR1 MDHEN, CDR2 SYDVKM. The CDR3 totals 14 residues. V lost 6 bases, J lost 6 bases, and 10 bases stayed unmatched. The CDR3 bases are TGTGCCAGCAGCCGCCAGCACAGGGGCTCTGAAGCTTTCTTT. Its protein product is CASSRQHRGSEAFF.

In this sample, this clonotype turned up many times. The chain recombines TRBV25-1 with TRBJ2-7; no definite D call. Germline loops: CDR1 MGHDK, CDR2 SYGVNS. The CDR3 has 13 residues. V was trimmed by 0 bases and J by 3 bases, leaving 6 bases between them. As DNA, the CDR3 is TGTGCCAGCAGTGAATATAAGGGCTACGAGCAGTACTTC. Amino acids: CASSEYKGYEQYF.

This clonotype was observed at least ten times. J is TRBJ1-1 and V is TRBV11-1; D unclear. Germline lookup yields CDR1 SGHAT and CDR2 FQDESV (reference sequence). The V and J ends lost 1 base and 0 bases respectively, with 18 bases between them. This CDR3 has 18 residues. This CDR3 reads CASSLVGLRTGMNTEAFF. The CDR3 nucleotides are TGTGCCAGCAGCTTAGTAGGACTCCGAACGGGGATGAACACTGAAGCTTTCTTT.

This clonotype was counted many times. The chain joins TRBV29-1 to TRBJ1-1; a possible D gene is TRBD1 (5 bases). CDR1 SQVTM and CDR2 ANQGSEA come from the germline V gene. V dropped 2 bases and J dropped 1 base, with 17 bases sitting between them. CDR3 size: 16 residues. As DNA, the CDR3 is TGCAGCGTTGAATCTTTGGGACTCAGGAGGAACACTGAAGCTTTCTTT. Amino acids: CSVESLGLRRNTEAFF.

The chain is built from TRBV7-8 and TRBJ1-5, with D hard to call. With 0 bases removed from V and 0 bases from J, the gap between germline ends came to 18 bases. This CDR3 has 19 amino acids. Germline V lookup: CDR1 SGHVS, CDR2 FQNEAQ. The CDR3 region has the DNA TGTGCCAGCAGCTTAGCTCCCACTATAGCAGAGTATAGCAATCAGCCCCAGCATTTT. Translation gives CASSLAPTIAEYSNQPQHF.

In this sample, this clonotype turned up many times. The CDR3 region has the DNA TGTGCCAGCAGCTTAACAGGATACCCCCAAGAGACCCAGTACTTC. This codes for CASSLTGYPQETQYF. This chain connects TRBV7-9 to TRBJ2-5; tentatively, D is TRBD1 (5 bases). The CDR3 contains 15 residues. V was cut by 2 bases and J by 1 base, with 11 bases left in between. Germline V gives CDR1 SEHNR, CDR2 FQNEAQ (reference sequence).

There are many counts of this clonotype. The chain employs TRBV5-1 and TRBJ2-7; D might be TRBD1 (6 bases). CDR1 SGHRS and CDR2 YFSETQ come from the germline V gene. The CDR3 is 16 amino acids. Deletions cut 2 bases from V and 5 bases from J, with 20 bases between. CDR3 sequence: CASSFGSGTRFDEQYF. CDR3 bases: TGCGCCAGCAGCTTCGGGTCCGGGACAAGGTTCGACGAGCAGTACTTC.

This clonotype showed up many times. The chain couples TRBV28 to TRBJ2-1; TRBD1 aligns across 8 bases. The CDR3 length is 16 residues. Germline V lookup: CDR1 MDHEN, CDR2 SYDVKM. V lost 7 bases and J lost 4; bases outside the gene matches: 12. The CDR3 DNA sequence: TGTGCCAGCACCCGGACAGGGCCCTCACCTTACAATGAGCAGTTCTTC. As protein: CASTRTGPSPYNEQFF.